These T cell receptor beta chains were read from a single sample in a study of shared clonotypes between healthy human individuals. Assay: immunoSEQ multiplex PCR; the TCRdb copy retains only in-frame clones and omits some. The sample has around 1.1 million clones, approximately 80% seen once. The specimen sequenced was memory CD4+ T cells from PBMCs. The receptors were gathered from a man aged 18 to 30 in good health. Some clones in this sample may be carry-over from other donors' samples. The CDR3 runs from the conserved cysteine through the conserved F or W. Fields, in order: clone size, J gene, D gene, V gene, CDR3 DNA, CDR3 protein. D genes are given only for firm matches. Some rows mark clone size as missing; the rest say once, few, many or name a class of expanded clone.

abundance: .; j_gene: TRBJ2-4; d_gene: .; v_gene: TRBV5-4; CDR3nt: TGTGCCAGCAGAGGGGCGGGTGAACCCAAAAACATTCAGTACTTC; CDR3aa: CASRGAGEPKNIQYF
abundance: .; j_gene: TRBJ2-1; d_gene: TRBD2; v_gene: TRBV10-1; CDR3nt: TGCGCCAGCAGTGAGTCGGCTAGCGGGAGTGGTAATGAGCAGTTCTTC; CDR3aa: CASSESASGSGNEQFF
abundance: .; j_gene: TRBJ2-3; d_gene: TRBD2; v_gene: TRBV2; CDR3nt: TGTGCCAGCAGAGCGGGAGTTGTCCCAGATACGCAGTATTTT; CDR3aa: CASRAGVVPDTQYF
abundance: once; j_gene: TRBJ2-5; d_gene: .; v_gene: TRBV27; CDR3nt: TGTGCCAGCAGTTTCCGGACTGCCAGTCAAGAGACCCAGTACTTC; CDR3aa: CASSFRTASQETQYF
abundance: .; j_gene: TRBJ2-1; d_gene: .; v_gene: TRBV29-1; CDR3nt: TGCAGCGTTGAGGGGAACAATGAGCAGTTCTTC; CDR3aa: CSVEGNNEQFF
abundance: .; j_gene: TRBJ1-2; d_gene: .; v_gene: TRBV9; CDR3nt: TGTGCCAGCAGCGTAGGGGATGGCTATGGCTACACCTTC; CDR3aa: CASSVGDGYGYTF
abundance: .; j_gene: TRBJ1-5; d_gene: .; v_gene: TRBV7-9; CDR3nt: TGTGCCAGCAGCTTAGGAGAACGCAATCAGCCCCAGCATTTT; CDR3aa: CASSLGERNQPQHF
abundance: .; j_gene: TRBJ1-2; d_gene: .; v_gene: TRBV9; CDR3nt: TGTGCCAGCAGCGTGAAGGGAGTCGACTATGGCTACACCTTC; CDR3aa: CASSVKGVDYGYTF
abundance: .; j_gene: TRBJ2-1; d_gene: .; v_gene: TRBV9; CDR3nt: TGTGCCAGCAGCGTTAGGGGGGCCCAATACTACAATGAGCAGTTCTTC; CDR3aa: CASSVRGAQYYNEQFF
abundance: .; j_gene: TRBJ2-2; d_gene: .; v_gene: TRBV15; CDR3nt: TGTGCCACCCGCTTTGGGGGCACCGGGGAGCTGTTTTTT; CDR3aa: CATRFGGTGELFF
abundance: .; j_gene: TRBJ1-2; d_gene: TRBD1; v_gene: TRBV5-1; CDR3nt: TGCGCCAGCAGCAACCGACAGGGCTATGGCTACACCTTC; CDR3aa: CASSNRQGYGYTF
abundance: .; j_gene: TRBJ2-5; d_gene: .; v_gene: TRBV7-8; CDR3nt: TGTGCCAGCAGCTTCGATTTGGGGCAAGAGACCCAGTACTTC; CDR3aa: CASSFDLGQETQYF
abundance: .; j_gene: TRBJ2-3; d_gene: .; v_gene: TRBV27; CDR3nt: TGTGCCAGCAGTTCCCCCGACTCGGCACCTGCAGATACGCAGTATTTT; CDR3aa: CASSSPDSAPADTQYF
abundance: .; j_gene: TRBJ2-5; d_gene: TRBD1; v_gene: TRBV2; CDR3nt: TGTGCCAGCAGTTGGGACAGAGTGCAATCCCAAGAGACCCAGTACTTC; CDR3aa: CASSWDRVQSQETQYF
abundance: .; j_gene: TRBJ1-2; d_gene: TRBD1; v_gene: TRBV4-1; CDR3nt: TGCGCCAGCAGCCACCACTGGTGGGAACAGGGGAACTATGGCTACACCTTC; CDR3aa: CASSHHWWEQGNYGYTF
abundance: .; j_gene: TRBJ2-7; d_gene: TRBD1; v_gene: TRBV7-2; CDR3nt: TGTGCCAGCAGCTGGGACAGGGCCTCAGGCGAGCAGTACTTC; CDR3aa: CASSWDRASGEQYF
abundance: .; j_gene: TRBJ2-6; d_gene: .; v_gene: TRBV7-9; CDR3nt: TGTGCCAGCAGCTTCCTGTATACGACTGGGGCCAACGTCCTGACTTTC; CDR3aa: CASSFLYTTGANVLTF
abundance: .; j_gene: TRBJ2-7; d_gene: TRBD1; v_gene: TRBV25-1; CDR3nt: TGTGCCAGCAGGGGTGACAGGGGGCCATCCTACGAGCAGTACTTC; CDR3aa: CASRGDRGPSYEQYF
abundance: once; j_gene: TRBJ2-7; d_gene: TRBD2; v_gene: TRBV28; CDR3nt: TGTGCCAGCACCTTAGCGGGAGAACCCTACGAGCAGTACTTC; CDR3aa: CASTLAGEPYEQYF
abundance: many; j_gene: TRBJ2-3; d_gene: TRBD1; v_gene: TRBV11-3; CDR3nt: TGTGCCAGCAGCTTATGGGGGACAGGCGGAGATACGCAGTATTTT; CDR3aa: CASSLWGTGGDTQYF
abundance: .; j_gene: TRBJ2-7; d_gene: .; v_gene: TRBV19; CDR3nt: TGTGCCAGTAGTATGGCAGGCGAGATCGGATCCTACGAGCAGTACTTC; CDR3aa: CASSMAGEIGSYEQYF
abundance: .; j_gene: TRBJ1-5; d_gene: .; v_gene: TRBV29-1; CDR3nt: TGCAGCGCCAAGACGGGAAGCAATCAGCCCCAGCATTTT; CDR3aa: CSAKTGSNQPQHF
abundance: .; j_gene: TRBJ2-7; d_gene: .; v_gene: TRBV18; CDR3nt: TGTGCCAGCTCACTAGGAGGGACAGTCGCCTACGAGCAGTACTTC; CDR3aa: CASSLGGTVAYEQYF
abundance: .; j_gene: TRBJ1-6; d_gene: .; v_gene: TRBV7-2; CDR3nt: TGTGCCAGCAGCTTGGGGGGAGTTTTGTACTCACCCCTCCACTTT; CDR3aa: CASSLGGVLYSPLHF
abundance: .; j_gene: TRBJ2-3; d_gene: TRBD2; v_gene: TRBV6-6; CDR3nt: TGTGCCAGCGGGGGGACCACTAGCGGCACAGATACGCAGTATTTT; CDR3aa: CASGGTTSGTDTQYF
abundance: .; j_gene: TRBJ2-3; d_gene: .; v_gene: TRBV7-9; CDR3nt: TGTGCCAGCAGCCTACCTGGGGGGGCCGAAGATACGCAGTATTTT; CDR3aa: CASSLPGGAEDTQYF
abundance: .; j_gene: TRBJ2-7; d_gene: .; v_gene: TRBV5-1; CDR3nt: TGCGCCAGCAGACAGGGCGACCTCTACGAGCAGTACTTC; CDR3aa: CASRQGDLYEQYF
abundance: .; j_gene: TRBJ1-2; d_gene: .; v_gene: TRBV5-1; CDR3nt: TGCGCCAGCGCCCGGGGCTCAAATACCGAGGGGACCTATGGCTACACCTTC; CDR3aa: CASARGSNTEGTYGYTF
abundance: .; j_gene: TRBJ2-3; d_gene: .; v_gene: TRBV7-9; CDR3nt: TGTGCCAGCAGCTTAGGATTACGGGATACAGATACGCAGTATTTT; CDR3aa: CASSLGLRDTDTQYF
abundance: .; j_gene: TRBJ2-1; d_gene: .; v_gene: TRBV5-6; CDR3nt: TGTGCCAGCAGCTTGCGGGGTGTTTACAATGAGCAGTTCTTC; CDR3aa: CASSLRGVYNEQFF
abundance: .; j_gene: TRBJ2-7; d_gene: .; v_gene: TRBV18; CDR3nt: TGTGCCAGCTCACCACCGGAGCTGGACTACGAGCAGTACTTC; CDR3aa: CASSPPELDYEQYF
abundance: once; j_gene: TRBJ2-1; d_gene: .; v_gene: TRBV5-1; CDR3nt: TGCGCCAGCAGCTTGGTGTCAGGGTCTTTCCATGAGCAGTTCTTC; CDR3aa: CASSLVSGSFHEQFF
abundance: .; j_gene: TRBJ1-5; d_gene: .; v_gene: TRBV9; CDR3nt: TGTGCCAGCAGCGTAGATCCCACAAGCAATCAGCCCCAGCATTTT; CDR3aa: CASSVDPTSNQPQHF
abundance: .; j_gene: TRBJ2-2; d_gene: .; v_gene: TRBV5-1; CDR3nt: TGCGCCAGCAGCTTGGCCGGCCCCCTCAGGGGCGGGGAGCTGTTTTTT; CDR3aa: CASSLAGPLRGGELFF
abundance: .; j_gene: TRBJ2-4; d_gene: .; v_gene: TRBV5-6; CDR3nt: TGTGCCAGCAGCTTTCTGGAGTCCAAAAACATTCAGTACTTC; CDR3aa: CASSFLESKNIQYF
abundance: .; j_gene: TRBJ2-1; d_gene: TRBD2; v_gene: TRBV20-1; CDR3nt: TGCAGTGCTCATGGCGGGGGTGAGCAGTTCTTC; CDR3aa: CSAHGGGEQFF
abundance: .; j_gene: TRBJ2-1; d_gene: TRBD2; v_gene: TRBV6-1; CDR3nt: TGTGCCAGCAGGGCGGGAGCCCTCTACAATGAGCAGTTCTTC; CDR3aa: CASRAGALYNEQFF
abundance: .; j_gene: TRBJ1-2; d_gene: .; v_gene: TRBV6-1; CDR3nt: TGTGCCAGCAGTGAAGGGGGGTTTATCGGCTACACCTTC; CDR3aa: CASSEGGFIGYTF
abundance: .; j_gene: TRBJ1-2; d_gene: TRBD1; v_gene: TRBV4-2; CDR3nt: TGTGCCAGCAGACGAACTCAGGGGGATGGCTACACCTTC; CDR3aa: CASRRTQGDGYTF
abundance: .; j_gene: TRBJ1-5; d_gene: .; v_gene: TRBV6-1; CDR3nt: TGTGCCAGCAGTAAACAGAATAGCAATCAGCCCCAGCATTTT; CDR3aa: CASSKQNSNQPQHF
abundance: .; j_gene: TRBJ2-7; d_gene: TRBD1; v_gene: TRBV25-1; CDR3nt: TGTGCCAGCAGTGTCCAGGGGGTCGACGAGCAGTACTTC; CDR3aa: CASSVQGVDEQYF
abundance: .; j_gene: TRBJ1-1; d_gene: .; v_gene: TRBV19; CDR3nt: TGTGCCAGGATAATCGGGATGCGCACTGAAGCTTTCTTT; CDR3aa: CARIIGMRTEAFF
abundance: .; j_gene: TRBJ2-7; d_gene: TRBD1; v_gene: TRBV2; CDR3nt: TGTGCCAGCAGTGTACAGGGGGCGCGATACGAGCAGTACTTC; CDR3aa: CASSVQGARYEQYF
abundance: .; j_gene: TRBJ1-5; d_gene: .; v_gene: TRBV4-1; CDR3nt: TGCGCCAGCAGCCAGGGCAGGCTTAGCAATCAGCCCCAGCATTTT; CDR3aa: CASSQGRLSNQPQHF
abundance: .; j_gene: TRBJ2-7; d_gene: .; v_gene: TRBV6-1; CDR3nt: TGTGCCAGCGGAGTTTCCGGACGGTTCTACGAGCAGTACTTC; CDR3aa: CASGVSGRFYEQYF
abundance: .; j_gene: TRBJ2-3; d_gene: .; v_gene: TRBV6-6; CDR3nt: TGTGCCAGCAGTTCGAGGACAGTTAGCACAGATACGCAGTATTTT; CDR3aa: CASSSRTVSTDTQYF